This T cell receptor (beta chain) was retrieved from a study of blood T cell repertoires in COVID-19. TCRdb keeps only in-frame clones here, not all; method: immunoSEQ multiplex PCR. The data contain about 50,000 clones, about 84% of them singletons. The CDR3 covers 12 residues. From germline, CDR1 is LNHDA and CDR2 SQIVND (reference sequence). The V gene lost 3 bases and the J gene lost 3 bases, with 4 bases spanning the gap. The genes are TRBV19 and TRBJ2-3, with D unclear. The sample comprised peripheral blood. The clonotype was recovered from a woman in her sixties with acute or convalescent COVID-19. The CDR3 coding sequence is TGTGCCAGTAGTATGCGAACAGATACGCAGTATTTT. As protein: CASSMRTDTQYF. The full variable domain, rest sourced from reference TRBV19 and TRBJ2-3, is DGGITQSPKYLFRKEGQNVTLSCEQNLNHDAMYWYRQDPGQGLRLIYYSQIVNDFQKGDIAEGYSVSREKKESFPLTVTSAQKNPTAFYLCASSMRTDTQYFGPGTRLTVL.